This T cell receptor beta chain was sequenced in a study of shared clonotypes between healthy human individuals. Study in general: There were three CD4 naive, three CD4 memory, two CD8 naive and one CD8 memory plates per donor.

Study-level results: The study generally estimated greater richness for naive than memory subsets. What limited the represented genetic and exposure-history diversity was the small number of donors. It was observed that roughly 5.4% of naive CD4 clonotypes were shared across a handful of donors.

Selected positively for CCR7 and CD45RO-negative, naive CD8 cells excluded terminally differentiated effector memory CD45RA+ cells. This clone occurred once. What it recognizes is unknown. Within the sample, other DNA sequences also encode this same CDR3. CDR1 is SGHDT, CDR2 YYEEEE, per germline. Trimming stripped 0 bases from V and 6 bases from J, with 10 bases between. The CDR3 is 13 residues long. The assay was immunoSEQ multiplex PCR, and TCRdb's table has in-frame clones only and misses some. The table shows about 2 million clones, with approximately 95% occurring only once. What was sequenced was naive CD8+ T cells sorted from blood. V usage is TRBV5-6 and J usage is TRBJ2-7, with TRBD2 as a possible D gene (5 bases). The receptor was derived from a man aged 18 to 30 in good health. This CDR3 reads CASSLAAGGEQYF. The DNA for the CDR3 is TGTGCCAGCAGCTTGGCAGCCGGAGGCGAGCAGTACTTC.